This TCR beta chain came from a study of blood T cell repertoires in COVID-19. Generated by immunoSEQ multiplex PCR, the TCRdb table keeps only in-frame clones and is missing some. Here the sample spans about 240,000 clones, around 89% being singletons. CDR3 length: 14 amino acids. Germline CDR1 reads SEHNR; CDR2 reads FQNEAQ (reference sequence). Unmatched junction bases numbered 9, after V lost 4 bases and J lost 7 bases. Those enrolled, adults aged roughly 18 to 89 years, came from 25 or so US areas. The chain joins TRBV7-9 to TRBJ1-2; 7 nucleotides agree with TRBD1. This TCR came from a woman aged 25 to 39 who had recovered from COVID-19. Material for sequencing was PBMCs or T cells enriched from blood (not recorded which). The CDR3 spells CASSSGQASFGYTF. The CDR3 region has the DNA TGTGCCAGCAGCTCCGGACAGGCTTCGTTTGGCTACACCTTC. Full variable domain (remainder filled in from reference TRBV7-9 and TRBJ1-2): DTGVSQNPRHKITKRGQNVTFRCDPISEHNRLYWYRQTLGQGPEFLTYFQNEAQLEKSRLLSDRFSAERPKGSFSTLEIQRTEQGDSAMYLCASSSGQASFGYTFGSGTRLTVV.